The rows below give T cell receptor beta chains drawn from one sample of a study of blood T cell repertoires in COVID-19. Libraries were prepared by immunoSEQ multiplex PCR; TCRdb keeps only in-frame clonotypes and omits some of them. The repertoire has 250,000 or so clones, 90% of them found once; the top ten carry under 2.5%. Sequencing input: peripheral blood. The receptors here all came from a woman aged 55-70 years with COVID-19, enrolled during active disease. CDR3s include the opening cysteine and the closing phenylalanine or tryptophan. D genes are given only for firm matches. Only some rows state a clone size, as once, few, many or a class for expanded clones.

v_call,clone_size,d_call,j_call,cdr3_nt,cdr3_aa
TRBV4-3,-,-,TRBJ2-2,TGCGCCAGCAGCCAGTCTCCCGGTGTGGTCGGGGAGCTGTTTTTT,CASSQSPGVVGELFF
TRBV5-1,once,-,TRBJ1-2,TGCGCCAGCAGCTTGGCCAGGGATGGCTACACCTTC,CASSLARDGYTF
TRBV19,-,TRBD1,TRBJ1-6,TGTGCCAGTAGTGAGACAGGGGATTCACCCCTCCACTTT,CASSETGDSPLHF
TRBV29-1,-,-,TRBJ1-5,TGCAGCGTTGAAGTTTGGCCGGAGGGGCCCCAGCATTTT,CSVEVWPEGPQHF
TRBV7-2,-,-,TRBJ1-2,TGTGCCAGCAGCTCGACGGGAAAACCCCATGGCTACACCTTC,CASSSTGKPHGYTF
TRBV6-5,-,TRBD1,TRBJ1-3,TGTGCCAGCCTACTGAACCGGGACAGAGGAAACACCATATATTTT,CASLLNRDRGNTIYF
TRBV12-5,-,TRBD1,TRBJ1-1,TGTGCTAGTGGTAGGGGACAGGGAGGCGGGTACACTGAAGCTTTCTTT,CASGRGQGGGYTEAFF
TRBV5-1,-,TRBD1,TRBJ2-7,TGCGCCAGCAGCTTGACAGGGGACTACGAGCAGTACTTC,CASSLTGDYEQYF
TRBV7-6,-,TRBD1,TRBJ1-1,TGTGCCAGCAGCCCGGCCGGGACAGGGGGCATGAACACTGAAGCTTTCTTT,CASSPAGTGGMNTEAFF
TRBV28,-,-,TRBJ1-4,TGTGCCACCAAACTCAGCGTTAATGAAAAACTGTTTTTT,CATKLSVNEKLFF
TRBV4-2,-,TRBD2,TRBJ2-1,TGTGCCAGCAGCCAAGTAATTGTACTAGCGAGCGGCAATGAGCAGTTCTTC,CASSQVIVLASGNEQFF
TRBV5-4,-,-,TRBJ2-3,TGTGCCAGCAGAGGAAGGAGGGGCACAGATACGCAGTATTTT,CASRGRRGTDTQYF
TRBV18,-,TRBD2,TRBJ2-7,TGTGCCAGCTCACCGGGACGGGGGGGCTACGAGCAGTACTTC,CASSPGRGGYEQYF
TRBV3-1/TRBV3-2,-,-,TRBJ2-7,TGTGCCAGCAGCCGGACTCCGGACCCCTCCCTCCCCTACGAGCAGTACTTC,CASSRTPDPSLPYEQYF
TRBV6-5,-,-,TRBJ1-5,TGTGCCAGCAGTTACCGCAGGGCCAGCAATCAGCCCCAGCATTTT,CASSYRRASNQPQHF
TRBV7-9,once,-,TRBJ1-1,TGTGCCAGCAGCTTTTTGAACACGCTAGCCAACACTGAAGCTTTCTTT,CASSFLNTLANTEAFF
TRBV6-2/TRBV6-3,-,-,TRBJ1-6,TGTGCCAGCAGTCGCCCGTCCTACGGGGAAAATTCACCCCTCCACTTT,CASSRPSYGENSPLHF
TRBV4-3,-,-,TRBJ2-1,TGCGCCAGCAGATCTCTGAAGAGTGAGCAGTTCTTC,CASRSLKSEQFF
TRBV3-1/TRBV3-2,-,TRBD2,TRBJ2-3,TGTGCCAGCAGCCTACTAGCGGGGGTTTCTAGCACAGATACGCAGTATTTT,CASSLLAGVSSTDTQYF
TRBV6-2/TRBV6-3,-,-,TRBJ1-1,TGTGCCAGCAGTTTTCGGGTGGTGGGAGCCACTGAAGCTTTCTTT,CASSFRVVGATEAFF
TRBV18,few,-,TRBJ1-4,TGTGCCAGCTCACCTTTGGCACAATCAACTAATGAAAAACTGTTTTTT,CASSPLAQSTNEKLFF
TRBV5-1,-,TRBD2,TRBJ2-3,TGCGCCAGCAGACCCTTTAAGCGGGGGGGTGGATTTAGCACAGATACGCAGTATTTT,CASRPFKRGGGFSTDTQYF
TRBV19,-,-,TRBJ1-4,TGTGCCAGTAGTATCGGCGGGATTAATGAAAAACTGTTTTTT,CASSIGGINEKLFF
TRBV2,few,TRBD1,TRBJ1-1,TGTGCCATCTCAGGGACAGCGAACACTGAAGCTTTCTTT,CAISGTANTEAFF
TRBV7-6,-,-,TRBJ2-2,TGTGCCAGCAGCTTAGCGATCGGACAGTCCGGGGAGCTGTTTTTT,CASSLAIGQSGELFF
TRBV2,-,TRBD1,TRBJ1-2,TGTGCCAGCAGCTTGACAGGGGGGGCCGGCTATGGCTACACCTTC,CASSLTGGAGYGYTF
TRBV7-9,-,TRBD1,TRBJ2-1,TGTGCCAGCAGCTCCGGGACAGGGGATAATGAGCAGTTCTTC,CASSSGTGDNEQFF
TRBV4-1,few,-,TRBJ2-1,TGCGCCAGCAGCCAAGGCGGGGCCCGGGCCTACAATGAGCAGTTCTTC,CASSQGGARAYNEQFF
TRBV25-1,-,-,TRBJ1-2,TGTGCCAGCAGTGGTCGGGGTTCCTTTGGCTACACCTTC,CASSGRGSFGYTF
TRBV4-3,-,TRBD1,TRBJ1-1,TGCGCCAGCAGCCAAGATATGGGACAGGGGACAGGCACTGAAGCTTTCTTT,CASSQDMGQGTGTEAFF
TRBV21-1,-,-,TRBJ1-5,TGTGCCAGCAGCAAAGGACGGAAACAGGGGGCATGGGGCAATCAGCCCCAGCATTTT,CASSKGRKQGAWGNQPQHF
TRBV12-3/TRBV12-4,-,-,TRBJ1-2,TGTGCCAGCAGTTCCGGACAGAACTATGGCTACACCTTC,CASSSGQNYGYTF
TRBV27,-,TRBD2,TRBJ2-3,TGTGCCAGCAGTTTATTCACCCCCGGACAGGCCATACTAGCGGGGGGTCGATACCTTACGCAGTATTTT,CASSLFTPGQAILAGGRYLTQYF
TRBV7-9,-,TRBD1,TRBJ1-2,TGTGCCAGCCGGGAGACAGGGAAGAACGGCTATGGCTACACCTTC,CASRETGKNGYGYTF
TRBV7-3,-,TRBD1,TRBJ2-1,TGTGCCAGCAGCACAGGACAGGGGAATAGGGATGAGCAGTTCTTC,CASSTGQGNRDEQFF
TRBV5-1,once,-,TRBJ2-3,TGCGCCAGCAGCTTGGGGAGCCTAGGCGGGCTCGGCGATACGCAGTATTTT,CASSLGSLGGLGDTQYF
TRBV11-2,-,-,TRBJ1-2,TGTGCCAGCAGCTTAGCAGGGATTCTTAACTATGGCTACACCTTC,CASSLAGILNYGYTF